These 5 T cell receptor beta chains originate from one sample sequenced in a study of blood T cell repertoires in COVID-19. Sequenced by immunoSEQ multiplex PCR; TCRdb stores in-frame clones only, minus some. This table has roughly 180,000 clones, about 78% appearing once. The sequenced sample was peripheral blood. Every receptor here comes from a woman aged 50 to 60 with active or convalescent COVID-19.

CDR3 nucleotide sequence: TGTGCCAGCAGCCAGGGACAGCCCCAAGAGACCCAGTACTTC. Translation: CASSQGQPQETQYF. The rearrangement joins TRBV11-3 to TRBJ2-5; 7 nucleotides match TRBD1. The CDR3 sequence is 14 residues long. The V segment lost 5 bases and the J segment 1 base; nucleotides outside the gene matches: 4. Germline CDR1 is SGHNT and CDR2 is YENEEA.

V gene TRBV7-9 combines with J gene TRBJ1-2; D remains unclear. Germline loops: CDR1 SEHNR, CDR2 FQNEAQ (reference sequence). The CDR3 covers 13 residues. V was shortened by 5 bases and J by 6 bases, with 13 bases between the two germline ends. The CDR3 loop reads CASSPTWADGYTF. The CDR3 DNA reads as TGTGCCAGCAGCCCTACATGGGCCGATGGCTACACCTTC.

The V call is TRBV12-3 or TRBV12-4, the J call TRBJ1-1, with a possible D match to TRBD1 (6 bases). The CDR3 is 13 amino acids. V was cut by 5 bases and J by 4 bases, with 11 bases left in between. The CDR3 spells CASSRTGSTEAFF. The CDR3 DNA is TGTGCCAGCAGTCGAACAGGGTCCACTGAAGCTTTCTTT.

The genes are TRBV10-3 and TRBJ1-1, with D possibly TRBD1 on 5 matching bases. Per germline, CDR1 ENHRY and CDR2 SYGVKD. This CDR3 has 15 residues. V was shortened by 0 bases and J by 5 bases, with 13 bases between the two germline ends. The CDR3 DNA reads as TGTGCCATCAGTGAGTCCGGAAGGGGTCGAACTGAAGCTTTCTTT. It encodes CAISESGRGRTEAFF.

The genes are TRBV28 and TRBJ1-4, with 8 bases fitting TRBD1. The CDR3 runs 16 residues. The germline V gene has CDR1 MDHEN and CDR2 SYDVKM. Unmatched junction bases numbered 12, after V lost 4 bases and J lost 8 bases. CDR3 protein: CASSSPTGTGGEKLFF. For the CDR3, the DNA is TGTGCCAGCAGTTCCCCTACCGGGACAGGTGGGGAAAAACTGTTTTTT. Combining the CDR3 with reference TRBV28 and TRBJ1-4 gives the whole variable domain DVKVTQSSRYLVKRTGEKVFLECVQDMDHENMFWYRQDPGLGLRLIYFSYDVKMKEKGDIPEGYSVSREKKERFSLILESASTNQTSMYLCASSSPTGTGGEKLFFGSGTQLSVL.